Here is one TCR beta chain with its context. Its antigen is not known. CDR1 and CDR2 from the germline V gene are SQVTM and ANQGSEA. This CDR3 comprises 14 residues. Trimming stripped 4 bases from V and 0 bases from J, with 7 bases between. Profiled with immunoSEQ multiplex PCR; TCRdb holds only in-frame clones, not every one. This sample has some 76,000 clones, with approximately 94% found just once. The data are from a study of cytomegalovirus exposure and HLA in healthy donors. General study points: Most TCR sequences were seen very rarely across donors, but some public TCRs occurred in many. There were under 200 TCR beta chains listed as cytomegalovirus-associated. Reports showed the classifier diagnosing cytomegalovirus status with high specificity and sensitivity. In a later analysis, first-cohort TCR clusters were found to tend to co-occur in the approximately 120 validation repertoires.

This clonotype originated in a woman in her late teens or twenties in good health and CMV-seropositive. What was sequenced was PBMCs. The chain is built from TRBV29-1 and TRBJ2-6; D not resolved. CDR3 sequence (DNA): TGCAGCGTTGGAACCGGCTCTGGGGCCAACGTCCTGACTTTC. Translated: CSVGTGSGANVLTF.